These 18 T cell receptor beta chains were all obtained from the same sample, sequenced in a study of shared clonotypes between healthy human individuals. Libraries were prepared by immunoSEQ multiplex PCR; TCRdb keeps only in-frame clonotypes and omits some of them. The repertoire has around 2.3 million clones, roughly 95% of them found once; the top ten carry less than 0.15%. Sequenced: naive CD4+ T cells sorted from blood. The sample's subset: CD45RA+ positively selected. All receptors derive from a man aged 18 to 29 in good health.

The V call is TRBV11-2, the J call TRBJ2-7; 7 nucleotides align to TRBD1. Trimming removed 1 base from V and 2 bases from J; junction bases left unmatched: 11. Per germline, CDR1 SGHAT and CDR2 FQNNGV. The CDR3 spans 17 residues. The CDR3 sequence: CASSLVSPGGLTYEQYF. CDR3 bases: TGTGCCAGCAGCTTAGTCTCCCCAGGGGGTCTCACCTACGAGCAGTACTTC.

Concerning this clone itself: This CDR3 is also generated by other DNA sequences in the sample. The CDR3 spells CAWSLGGQPQHF. Here the CDR3 DNA reads TGTGCCTGGAGTCTCGGTGGTCAGCCCCAGCATTTT. V usage is TRBV30 and J usage is TRBJ1-5, with unresolved D. CDR3 size: 12 residues. The V end was cut by 2 bases, the J end by 6 bases, with 8 bases between. Germline V gene data show CDR1 as GTSNPN and CDR2 as SVGIG (reference sequence). The full variable domain, completed using reference TRBV30 and TRBJ1-5, is SQTIHQWPATLVQPVGSPLSLECTVEGTSNPNLYWYRQAAGRGLQLLFYSVGIGQISSEVPQNLSASRPQDRQFILSSKKLLLSDSGFYLCAWSLGGQPQHFGDGTRLSIL.

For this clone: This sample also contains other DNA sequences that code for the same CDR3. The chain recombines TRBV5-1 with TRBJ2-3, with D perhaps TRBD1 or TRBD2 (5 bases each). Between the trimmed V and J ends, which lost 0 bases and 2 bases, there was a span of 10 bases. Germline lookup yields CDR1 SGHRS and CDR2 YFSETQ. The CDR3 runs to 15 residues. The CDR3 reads CASSLGQGPTDTQYF. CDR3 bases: TGCGCCAGCAGCTTGGGCCAGGGACCCACAGATACGCAGTATTTT. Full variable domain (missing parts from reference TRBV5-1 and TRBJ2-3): KAGVTQTPRYLIKTRGQQVTLSCSPISGHRSVSWYQQTPGQGLQFLFEYFSETQRNKGNFPGRFSGRQFSNSRSEMNVSTLELGDSALYLCASSLGQGPTDTQYFGPGTRLTVL.

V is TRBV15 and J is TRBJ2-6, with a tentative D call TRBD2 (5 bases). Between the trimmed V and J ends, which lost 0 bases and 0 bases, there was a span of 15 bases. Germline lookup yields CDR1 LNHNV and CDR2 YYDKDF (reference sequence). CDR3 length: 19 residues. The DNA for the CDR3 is TGTGCCACCAGCAGAGATCTCGGGTCTAGCATCTCTGGGGCCAACGTCCTGACTTTC. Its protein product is CATSRDLGSSISGANVLTF.

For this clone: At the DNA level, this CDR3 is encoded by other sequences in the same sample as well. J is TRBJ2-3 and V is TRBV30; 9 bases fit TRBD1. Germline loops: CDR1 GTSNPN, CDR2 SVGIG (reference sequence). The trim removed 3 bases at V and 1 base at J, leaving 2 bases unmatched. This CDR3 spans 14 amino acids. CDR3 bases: TGTGCCTGGAGGACAGGGGGGGGCACAGATACGCAGTATTTT. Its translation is CAWRTGGGTDTQYF.

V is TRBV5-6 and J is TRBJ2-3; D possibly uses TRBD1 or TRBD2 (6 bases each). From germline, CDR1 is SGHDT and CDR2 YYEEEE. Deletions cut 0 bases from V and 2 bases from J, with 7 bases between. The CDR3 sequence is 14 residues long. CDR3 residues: CASSLGGATDTQYF. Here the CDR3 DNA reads TGTGCCAGCAGCTTGGGGGGGGCCACAGATACGCAGTATTTT.

CDR3 in amino acids: CASSQPGPGGMKQFF. CDR3 DNA: TGTGCCAGCAGCCAACCCGGCCCTGGGGGAATGAAGCAGTTCTTC. The chain combines TRBV6-1 with TRBJ2-1; possibly TRBD1 or TRBD2 for D (5 bases each). This CDR3 has 15 amino acids. The germline V gene encodes CDR1 MNHNS and CDR2 SASEGT. With 6 bases removed from V and 11 bases from J, the gap between germline ends came to 23 bases.

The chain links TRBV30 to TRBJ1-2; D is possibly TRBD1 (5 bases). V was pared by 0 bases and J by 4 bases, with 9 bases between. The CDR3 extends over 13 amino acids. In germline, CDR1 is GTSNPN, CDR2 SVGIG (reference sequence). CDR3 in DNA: TGTGCCTGGAGTGTAGGGGTCGGCTATGGCTACACCTTC. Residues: CAWSVGVGYGYTF.

The CDR3 DNA reads as TGTGCCAGCAGTTCCTTCGACAGGGTTCGGACTGAAGCTTTCTTT. Its translation: CASSSFDRVRTEAFF. The chain links TRBV27 to TRBJ1-1, with 7 bases that match TRBD1. Losses at the gene ends were 4 bases for V and 5 bases for J; bases not matched to a gene: 10. In germline, CDR1 is MNHEY, CDR2 SMNVEV (reference sequence). This CDR3 has 15 amino acids.

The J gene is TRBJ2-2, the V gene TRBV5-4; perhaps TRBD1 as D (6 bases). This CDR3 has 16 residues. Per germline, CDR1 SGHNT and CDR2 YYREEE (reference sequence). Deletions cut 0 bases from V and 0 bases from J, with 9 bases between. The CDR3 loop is CASSLGGLANTGELFF. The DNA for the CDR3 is TGTGCCAGCAGCTTGGGGGGGCTAGCGAACACCGGGGAGCTGTTTTTT.

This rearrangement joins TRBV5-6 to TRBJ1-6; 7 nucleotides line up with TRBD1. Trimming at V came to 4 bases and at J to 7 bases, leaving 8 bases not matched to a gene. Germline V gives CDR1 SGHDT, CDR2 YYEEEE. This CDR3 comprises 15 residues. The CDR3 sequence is CASSPPGQTNSPLHF. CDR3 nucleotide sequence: TGTGCCAGCAGCCCCCCGGGACAGACAAATTCACCCCTCCACTTT.

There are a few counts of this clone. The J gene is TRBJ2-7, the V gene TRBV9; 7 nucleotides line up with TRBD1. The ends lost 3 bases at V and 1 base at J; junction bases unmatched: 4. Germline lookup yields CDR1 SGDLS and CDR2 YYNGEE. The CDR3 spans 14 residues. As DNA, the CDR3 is TGTGCCAGCAGCGCAGGGGGAGTTTCCTACGAGCAGTACTTC. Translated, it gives CASSAGGVSYEQYF.

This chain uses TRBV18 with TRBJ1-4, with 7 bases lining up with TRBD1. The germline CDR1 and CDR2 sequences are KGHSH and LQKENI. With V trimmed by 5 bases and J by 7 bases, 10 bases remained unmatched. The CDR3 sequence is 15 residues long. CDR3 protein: CASSITGVKTEKLFF. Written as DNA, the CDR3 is TGTGCCAGCTCAATTACAGGGGTTAAAACTGAAAAACTGTTTTTT.

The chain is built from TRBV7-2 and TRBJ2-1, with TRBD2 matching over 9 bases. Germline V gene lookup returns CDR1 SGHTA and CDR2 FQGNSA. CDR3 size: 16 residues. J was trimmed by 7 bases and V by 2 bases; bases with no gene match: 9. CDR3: CASSLQAGGPENEQFF. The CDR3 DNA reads TGTGCCAGCAGCTTACAGGCGGGAGGGCCGGAAAATGAGCAGTTCTTC.

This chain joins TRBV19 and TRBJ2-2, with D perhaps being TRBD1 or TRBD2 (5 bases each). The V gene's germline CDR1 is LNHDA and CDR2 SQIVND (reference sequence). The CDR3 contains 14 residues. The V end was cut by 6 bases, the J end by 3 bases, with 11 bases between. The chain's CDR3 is CASRDSGDTGELFF. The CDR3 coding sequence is TGTGCCAGTAGAGACAGCGGTGACACCGGGGAGCTGTTTTTT. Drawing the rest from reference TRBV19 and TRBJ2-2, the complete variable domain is DGGITQSPKYLFRKEGQNVTLSCEQNLNHDAMYWYRQDPGQGLRLIYYSQIVNDFQKGDIAEGYSVSREKKESFPLTVTSAQKNPTAFYLCASRDSGDTGELFFGEGSRLTVL.

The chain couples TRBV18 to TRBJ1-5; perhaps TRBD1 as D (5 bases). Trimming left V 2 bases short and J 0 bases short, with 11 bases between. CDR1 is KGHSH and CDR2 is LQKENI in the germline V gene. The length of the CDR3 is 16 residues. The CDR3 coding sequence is TGTGCCAGCTCACCAGGGGGTGTATATAGCAATCAGCCCCAGCATTTT. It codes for CASSPGGVYSNQPQHF. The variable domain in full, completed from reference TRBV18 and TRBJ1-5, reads NAGVMQNPRHLVRRRGQEARLRCSPMKGHSHVYWYRQLPEEGLKFMVYLQKENIIDESGMPKERFSAEFPKEGPSILRIQQVVRGDSAAYFCASSPGGVYSNQPQHFGDGTRLSIL.

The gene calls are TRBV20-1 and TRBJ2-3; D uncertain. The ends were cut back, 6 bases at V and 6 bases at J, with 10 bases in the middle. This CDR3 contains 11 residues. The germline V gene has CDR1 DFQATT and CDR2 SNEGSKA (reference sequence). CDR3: CSAHLKDTQYF. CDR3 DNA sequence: TGCAGTGCCCATCTAAAGGATACGCAGTATTTT.

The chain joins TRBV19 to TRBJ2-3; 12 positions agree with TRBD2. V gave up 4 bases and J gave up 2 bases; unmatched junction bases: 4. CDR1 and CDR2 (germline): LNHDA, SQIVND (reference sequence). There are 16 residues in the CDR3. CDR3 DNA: TGTGCCAGTAGTAGTGGACTAGCGGGGACCACAGATACGCAGTATTTT. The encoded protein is CASSSGLAGTTDTQYF.